This T cell receptor beta chain was observed in a study of T cells in Graves' hyperthyroidism and ophthalmopathy. Amplified TCR beta CDR3 regions came from RNA transcripts. Initially, a first-round RT-PCR of the TCR CDR3 employed the HTBI primer set. TCRdb reprocessed the multiplex PCR reads with MiXCR, giving one entry per CDR3 protein. The data show 610,000 or so distinct CDR3 sequences, with approximately 44% seen just once and around 7.7% held by the top ten. This clonotype was recorded a few times. At one of its ends the junction is not consistent with the germline gene, which may arise from a read error. The study defined stable Graves' hyperthyroidism as no ophthalmopathy progression within 18 months. Clinical symptoms, serum thyroxine and TRAb, thyroid ultrasound and orbital computed tomography together formed the diagnostic basis. The sequence came from a woman aged 18-30 years with Graves' hyperthyroidism. Sample: peripheral blood or thyroid tissue (not recorded which).

The DNA for the CDR3 is TGTGCCACCAGTGACCCCGGGACAGGGCCCAATGAGCAGTTTTTT. It is translated as CATSDPGTGPNEQFF. The chain employs TRBV24-1 and TRBJ2-2; 9 bases line up with TRBD1. The CDR3 length is 15 residues. Germline V gene data show CDR1 as KGHDR and CDR2 as SFDVKD.